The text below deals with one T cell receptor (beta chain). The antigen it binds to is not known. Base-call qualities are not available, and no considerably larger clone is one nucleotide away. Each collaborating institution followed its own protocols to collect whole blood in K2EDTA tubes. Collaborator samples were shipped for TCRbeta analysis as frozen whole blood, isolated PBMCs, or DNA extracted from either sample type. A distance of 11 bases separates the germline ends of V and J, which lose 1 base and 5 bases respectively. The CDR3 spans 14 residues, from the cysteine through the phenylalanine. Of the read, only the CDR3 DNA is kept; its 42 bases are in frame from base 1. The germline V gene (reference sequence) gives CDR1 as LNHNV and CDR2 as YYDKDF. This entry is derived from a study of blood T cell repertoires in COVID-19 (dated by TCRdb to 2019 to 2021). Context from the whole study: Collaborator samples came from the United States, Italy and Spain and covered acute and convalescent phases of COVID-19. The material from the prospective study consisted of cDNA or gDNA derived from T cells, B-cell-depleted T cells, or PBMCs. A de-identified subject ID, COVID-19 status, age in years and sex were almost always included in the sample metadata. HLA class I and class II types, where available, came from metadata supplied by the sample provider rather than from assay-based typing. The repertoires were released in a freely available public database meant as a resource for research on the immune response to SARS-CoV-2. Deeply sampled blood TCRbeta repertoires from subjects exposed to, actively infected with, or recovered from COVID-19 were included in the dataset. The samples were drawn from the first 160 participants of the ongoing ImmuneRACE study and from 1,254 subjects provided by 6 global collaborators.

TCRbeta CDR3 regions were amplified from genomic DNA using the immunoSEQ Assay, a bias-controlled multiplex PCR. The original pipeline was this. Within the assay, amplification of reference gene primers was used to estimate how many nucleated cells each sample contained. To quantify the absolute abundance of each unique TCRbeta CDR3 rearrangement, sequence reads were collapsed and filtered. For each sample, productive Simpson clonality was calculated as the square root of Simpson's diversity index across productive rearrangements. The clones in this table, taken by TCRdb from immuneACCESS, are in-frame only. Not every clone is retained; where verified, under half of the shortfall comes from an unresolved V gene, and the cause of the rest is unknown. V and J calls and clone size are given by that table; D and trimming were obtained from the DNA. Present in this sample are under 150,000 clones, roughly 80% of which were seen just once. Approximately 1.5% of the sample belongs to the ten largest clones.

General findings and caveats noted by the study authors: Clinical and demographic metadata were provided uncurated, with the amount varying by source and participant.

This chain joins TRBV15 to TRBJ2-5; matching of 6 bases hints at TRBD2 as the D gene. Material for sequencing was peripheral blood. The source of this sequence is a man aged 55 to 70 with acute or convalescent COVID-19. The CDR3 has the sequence CATSRVTGVETQYF. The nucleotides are TGTGCCACCAGCAGAGTCACGGGGGTGGAGACCCAGTACTTC. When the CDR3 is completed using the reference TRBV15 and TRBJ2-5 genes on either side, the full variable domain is DAMVIQNPRYQVTQFGKPVTLSCSQTLNHNVMYWYQQKSSQAPKLLFHYYDKDFNNEADTPDNFQSRRPNTSFCFLDIRSPGLGDTAMYLCATSRVTGVETQYFGPGTRLLVL.